Reported below is one T cell receptor (beta chain). Per the authors' pipeline: Reference gene primer amplification gave nucleated cell count estimates. Sequencing was performed with immunoSEQ multiplex PCR; in TCRdb, only in-frame clones are kept and a portion is missing. That table supplies the V and J calls and clone size; D and trimming were determined from the DNA. The table has over 150,000 clones, roughly 80% seen once. The sample originates from a study of blood T cell repertoires in COVID-19. This clonotype was sampled from a woman aged 45-65 years with acute or convalescent COVID-19. Sequencing input: peripheral blood.

The CDR3 DNA sequence: TGTGCCAGCAGCTCAGACAGGGGGCCTAGAACCGGGGAGCTGTTTTTT. Translation: CASSSDRGPRTGELFF. The rearrangement joins TRBV5-5 to TRBJ2-2; 10 nucleotides agree with TRBD1. The CDR3 contains 16 residues. Looked up from germline, CDR1 is SGHKS and CDR2 is YYEKEE (reference sequence). The V and J ends lost 3 bases and 5 bases, in that order; junction bases with no gene match: 7.